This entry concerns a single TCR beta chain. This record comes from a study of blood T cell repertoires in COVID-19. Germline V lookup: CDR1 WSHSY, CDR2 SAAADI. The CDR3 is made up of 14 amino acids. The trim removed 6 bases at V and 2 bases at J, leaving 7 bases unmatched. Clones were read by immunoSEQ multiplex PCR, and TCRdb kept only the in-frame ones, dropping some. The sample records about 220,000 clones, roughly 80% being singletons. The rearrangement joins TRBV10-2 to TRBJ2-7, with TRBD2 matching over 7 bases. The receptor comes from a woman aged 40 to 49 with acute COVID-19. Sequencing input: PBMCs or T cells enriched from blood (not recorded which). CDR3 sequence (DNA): TGCGCCAGCAGAGAGGGCGGGAGAACCTACGAGCAGTACTTC. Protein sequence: CASREGGRTYEQYF.